The subject of this entry is one T cell receptor (beta chain). The antigen is undetermined. The sample originates from a study of T cell responses to AZD1222 COVID-19 vaccine. Overall study findings and caveats: Nearly half of spike-specific TCRs reportedly go after variant regions that carry no mutations.

Libraries were prepared by immunoSEQ multiplex PCR; TCRdb keeps only in-frame clonotypes and omits some of them. This sample has 150,000 to 200,000 clones, with roughly 92% found just once. Trimming removed 0 bases at V and 4 bases at J, with 7 bases between. The CDR3 has 15 amino acids. Germline CDR1 and CDR2: LGHDT and YNNKEL (reference sequence). The receptor was derived from an adult in good health. Here the sequenced sample was peripheral blood, taken on day 0 of AZD1222 vaccination. V gene TRBV3-1 (or the pseudogene TRBV3-2) combines with J gene TRBJ2-6; D not certain. The CDR3 sequence is CASSQDLPGANVLTF. DNA for the CDR3: TGTGCCAGCAGCCAAGATCTTCCCGGGGCCAACGTCCTGACTTTC.